This T cell receptor beta chain was retrieved from a study of T cell repertoires in cytomegalovirus infection. About the study: Evidence of both CMV infection and a matching HLA type came from public TCR beta signatures.

As to this clonotype: Its antigen is still unknown.

Via MiXCR, TCRdb re-called the reads, giving one row per CDR3 protein. The sample shows around 230,000 distinct CDR3 sequences, around 40% of them seen only once. The length of the CDR3 is 14 residues. V shed 8 bases, J shed 4 bases, and the junction held 3 bases outside the gene matches. The germline gives CDR1 MNHEY, CDR2 SMNVEV (reference sequence). The receptor was derived from a human donor in good health (CMV status not recorded). Some clones in this sample may be carry-over from other donors' samples. Sequences were derived from CD8+ T cells from cultured PBMCs, sampled from culture after CMV antigen stimulation. The chain couples TRBV27 to TRBJ1-6, with TRBD1 identical over 9 bases. As DNA, the CDR3 is TGTGCCAGCTCGGACAGGGGATATAATTCACCCCTCCACTTT. Translating it yields CASSDRGYNSPLHF.